The sequence of this T cell receptor beta chain was determined in a study of technical replicates of blood from a handful of donors. Here immunoSEQ multiplex PCR was the method, and the copy in TCRdb shows in-frame clones only, minus some. The data contain about 75,000 clones, 97% of them seen just once; the ten biggest clones take up 0.29%. Trimming removed 4 bases from V and 4 bases from J, with 11 bases in between. The germline gives CDR1 MDHEN, CDR2 SYDVKM. This CDR3 has 14 amino acids. The source material was T cells isolated from PBMCs. This sequence originates from a human donor in good health. The chain carries TRBV28 and TRBJ2-1; D is ambiguous. The CDR3 nucleotides read TGTGCCAGCAGTTCCCCCACAGTTTACAATGAGCAGTTCTTC. Protein: CASSSPTVYNEQFF.